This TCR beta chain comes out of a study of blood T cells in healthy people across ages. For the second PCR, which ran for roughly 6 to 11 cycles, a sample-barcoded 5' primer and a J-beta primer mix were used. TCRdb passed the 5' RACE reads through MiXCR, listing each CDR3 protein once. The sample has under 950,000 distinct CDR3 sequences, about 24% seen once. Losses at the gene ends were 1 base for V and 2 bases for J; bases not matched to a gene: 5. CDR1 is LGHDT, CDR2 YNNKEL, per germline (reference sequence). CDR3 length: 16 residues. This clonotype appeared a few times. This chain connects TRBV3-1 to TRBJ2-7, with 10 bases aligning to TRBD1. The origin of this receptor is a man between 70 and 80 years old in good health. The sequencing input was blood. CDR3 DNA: TGTGCCAGCAGCCAAGGGCCGGGACAGGGGACCTACGAGCAGTACTTC. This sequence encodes CASSQGPGQGTYEQYF.